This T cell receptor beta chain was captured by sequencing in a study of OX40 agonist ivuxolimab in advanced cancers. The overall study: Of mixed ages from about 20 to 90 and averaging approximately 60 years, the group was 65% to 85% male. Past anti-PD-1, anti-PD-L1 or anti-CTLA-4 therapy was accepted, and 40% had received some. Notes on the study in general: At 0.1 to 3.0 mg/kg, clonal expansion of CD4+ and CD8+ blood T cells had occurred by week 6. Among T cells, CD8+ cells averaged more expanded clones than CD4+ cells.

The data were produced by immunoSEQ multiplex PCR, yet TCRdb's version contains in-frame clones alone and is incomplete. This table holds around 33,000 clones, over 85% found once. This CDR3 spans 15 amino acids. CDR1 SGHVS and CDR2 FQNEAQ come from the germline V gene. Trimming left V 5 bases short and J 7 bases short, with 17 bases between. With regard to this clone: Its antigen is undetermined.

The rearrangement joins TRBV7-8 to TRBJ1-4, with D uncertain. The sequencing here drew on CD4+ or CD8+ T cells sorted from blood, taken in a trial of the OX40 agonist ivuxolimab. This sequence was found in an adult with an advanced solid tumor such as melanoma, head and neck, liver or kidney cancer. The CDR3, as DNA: TGTGCCAGCAGCGCGTACCGGGGAAGGAGTGAAAAACTGTTTTTT. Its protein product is CASSAYRGRSEKLFF.